This record covers a single TCR beta chain. Antigen: not known. In the CD4+ fraction, cells were divided into CD45RA+ naive and CD45RA-negative memory subsets. V dropped 8 bases and J dropped 9; count of bases not matched to a gene: 17. The CDR3 has 15 residues. Germline loops: CDR1 SGHNT, CDR2 YENEEA. The sample comes from a study of shared clonotypes between healthy human individuals. Regarding the study as a whole: In general, naive subsets displayed greater estimated richness than memory subsets did. Genetic and exposure-history diversity was limited by the few donors.

The repertoire was sequenced with immunoSEQ multiplex PCR; TCRdb's copy has only in-frame clones and lacks some. This sample has about 2.4 million clones; just over 90% occur once, and the top ten carry roughly 0.13%. The sequencing sample was made of naive CD4+ T cells sorted from blood. The subset was: CD45RA+ positively selected. The rearrangement links TRBV11-3 to TRBJ2-7, with 9 bases identical to TRBD1. The TCR sequence derives from a man aged 18 to 30 in good health. CDR3 DNA: TGTGCCAGCCGCACCGGGACAGGGCCTTCCGGGGGGCAGTACTTC. Translation: CASRTGTGPSGGQYF.